A selection of T cell receptor beta chains follows, all from one sample in a study of blood T cells in healthy people across ages. TCRdb re-derived calls from the 5' RACE reads in MiXCR, one entry per CDR3 protein. Of around 870,000 distinct CDR3 sequences detected, roughly 26% appear once; the ten largest clones hold roughly 17%. Material for sequencing was blood. The receptors derive from a woman at least 80 years old in good health. Both conserved end residues are part of each CDR3. A D gene is named only where the DNA matches it firmly. Where a row states a size, it is once, few, many or the class of an expanded clone; other rows omit it.

d_call: NA; clone_size: once; v_call: TRBV3-1; j_call: TRBJ1-1; cdr3_nt: TGTGCCAGCAGCCAAGTAAGGTGGGGCACTGAAGCTTTCTTT; cdr3_aa: CASSQVRWGTEAFF
d_call: TRBD1; clone_size: many; v_call: TRBV6-5; j_call: TRBJ2-1; cdr3_nt: TGTGCCAGCAGTCCCCGTCCAGACAGGGTAAATGAGCAGTTCTTC; cdr3_aa: CASSPRPDRVNEQFF
d_call: NA; clone_size: many; v_call: TRBV5-1; j_call: TRBJ1-5; cdr3_nt: TGCGCCAGCAGCGTAACAGTAAATCAGCCCCAGCATTTT; cdr3_aa: CASSVTVNQPQHF
d_call: TRBD2; clone_size: many; v_call: TRBV20-1; j_call: TRBJ2-7; cdr3_nt: TGCAGTGCTAAGCGGGGGGTGGGATACGAGCAGTACTTC; cdr3_aa: CSAKRGVGYEQYF
d_call: TRBD2; clone_size: NA; v_call: TRBV7-8; j_call: TRBJ2-5; cdr3_nt: TGTGCCAGTAGCTTAAGCCTAGCGGGGGGGACCCAGTACTTC; cdr3_aa: CASSLSLAGGTQYF
d_call: NA; clone_size: few; v_call: TRBV27; j_call: TRBJ2-3; cdr3_nt: TGTGCCAGCAGTTTTGGGTGGGGCGAGGATACGCAGTATTTT; cdr3_aa: CASSFGWGEDTQYF
d_call: NA; clone_size: few; v_call: TRBV9; j_call: TRBJ1-2; cdr3_nt: TGTGCCAGCAGCGTAAGGGGGGTTGGAGGTGGCTACACCTTC; cdr3_aa: CASSVRGVGGGYTF
d_call: NA; clone_size: once; v_call: TRBV7-9; j_call: TRBJ2-6; cdr3_nt: TGTGCCATAGGGGTCTCTGGGGCCAACGTCCTGACTTTC; cdr3_aa: CAIGVSGANVLTF
d_call: NA; clone_size: many; v_call: TRBV6-1; j_call: TRBJ2-3; cdr3_nt: TGTGCCAGCAGTGACACGACAGCTAGCACAGATACGCAGTATTTT; cdr3_aa: CASSDTTASTDTQYF
d_call: TRBD2; clone_size: NA; v_call: TRBV20-1; j_call: TRBJ2-7; cdr3_nt: TGCAGTGCTCCAGGGACTAGCGGGAATCCCTACGAGCAGTACTTC; cdr3_aa: CSAPGTSGNPYEQYF
d_call: NA; clone_size: many; v_call: TRBV7-2; j_call: TRBJ1-2; cdr3_nt: TGTGCCAGCAGCGTCTCAGTAGAACGTAAAGACGGCTACACCTTC; cdr3_aa: CASSVSVERKDGYTF
d_call: NA; clone_size: few; v_call: TRBV6-2/TRBV6-3; j_call: TRBJ1-2; cdr3_nt: TGTGCCAGCAGAGAGACGCCGGGGGATGATGGCTACACCTTC; cdr3_aa: CASRETPGDDGYTF
d_call: TRBD1; clone_size: many; v_call: TRBV5-1; j_call: TRBJ2-3; cdr3_nt: TGCGCCAGCAGCCAAGGGACAGGGCCCACAGATACGCAGTATTTT; cdr3_aa: CASSQGTGPTDTQYF
d_call: TRBD1; clone_size: NA; v_call: TRBV7-9; j_call: TRBJ2-7; cdr3_nt: TGTGCCAGCAGCCGACAGGGGTGGGACGAGCAGTACTTC; cdr3_aa: CASSRQGWDEQYF
d_call: NA; clone_size: few; v_call: TRBV29-1; j_call: TRBJ1-4; cdr3_nt: TGCAGCGTTGAAGCTGGGCACGGTTGGAGGGCAAATGAAAAACTGTTTTTT; cdr3_aa: CSVEAGHGWRANEKLFF
d_call: TRBD2; clone_size: once; v_call: TRBV5-1; j_call: TRBJ2-5; cdr3_nt: TGCGCCAGCAGCCCCCCGGGGGGGCCGTACGATGAGCAGTACTTC; cdr3_aa: CASSPPGGPYDEQYF
d_call: NA; clone_size: NA; v_call: TRBV19; j_call: TRBJ2-2; cdr3_nt: TGTGCCAGTAGGCCAGTTAACGCGAACACCGGGGAGCTGTTTTTT; cdr3_aa: CASRPVNANTGELFF
d_call: NA; clone_size: many; v_call: TRBV5-6; j_call: TRBJ1-2; cdr3_nt: TGTGCCAGCAGCTTGTCGGAGGGGGTCGGCTACACCTTC; cdr3_aa: CASSLSEGVGYTF
d_call: NA; clone_size: many; v_call: TRBV7-2; j_call: TRBJ1-2; cdr3_nt: TGTGCCAGCAGCCGGGGAACAGAAAACTATGGCTACACCTTC; cdr3_aa: CASSRGTENYGYTF
d_call: TRBD2; clone_size: NA; v_call: TRBV4-2; j_call: TRBJ2-2; cdr3_nt: TGTGCCAGCAGCCAAGAGACTACTAGCGTTGCCGGGGAGCTGTTTTTT; cdr3_aa: CASSQETTSVAGELFF
d_call: NA; clone_size: many; v_call: TRBV7-2; j_call: TRBJ1-2; cdr3_nt: TGTGCCAGCAGCCCACCGGCTGGTCGGCCCGATGGCTACACCTTC; cdr3_aa: CASSPPAGRPDGYTF
d_call: TRBD1; clone_size: few; v_call: TRBV5-1; j_call: TRBJ1-1; cdr3_nt: TGCGCCGGCAGCTCACGGGACAGGGTGGTTGGCACTGAAGCTTTCTTT; cdr3_aa: CAGSSRDRVVGTEAFF
d_call: NA; clone_size: NA; v_call: TRBV6-6; j_call: TRBJ1-5; cdr3_nt: TGTGCCAGCAGACGGGGTAACAATCAGCCCCAGCATTTT; cdr3_aa: CASRRGNNQPQHF